A selection of T cell receptor beta chains follows, all from one sample in a study of blood T cell repertoires in COVID-19. Sequencing used immunoSEQ multiplex PCR; TCRdb keeps in-frame clones, though not all of them. The sample records approximately 88,000 clones, nearly 80% being singletons. The specimen sequenced was peripheral blood. The receptors originated from a man aged 70 or older with COVID-19, enrolled during active disease. Each CDR3 is given with its conserved first and last residue. A D gene is named only where the DNA matches it firmly. Size tells how often a clone was seen (once, few, many) or the class of an expanded clone, and some rows leave it out.

d_call,clone_size,v_call,j_call,cdr3_length,cdr3_nt,cdr3_aa
.,.,TRBV10-2,TRBJ1-1,13,TGCGCCAGCAAGAGGGGGTTGGGCACTGAAGCTTTCTTT,CASKRGLGTEAFF
TRBD2,few,TRBV7-2,TRBJ2-3,14,TGTGCCAGCAGCTTCACTAGCGGTACAGATACGCAGTATTTT,CASSFTSGTDTQYF
.,once,TRBV20-1,TRBJ1-3,11,TGCAGTGCTAACCGGGGAAACACCATATATTTT,CSANRGNTIYF
.,few,TRBV19,TRBJ1-1,14,TGTGCCAGTAGGAGGGAACTAATGAACACTGAAGCTTTCTTT,CASRRELMNTEAFF
.,.,TRBV30,TRBJ1-3,12,TGTGCCTGGAGTGTTTTCGGGAACACCATATATTTT,CAWSVFGNTIYF
TRBD1,.,TRBV7-2,TRBJ1-4,13,TGTGCCAGCAGCTCCATAACAGGGGAAGGGCTGTTTTTT,CASSSITGEGLFF
.,.,TRBV4-2,TRBJ2-6,18,TGTGCCAGCAGCCAAGATAATGGGCGGGGCTCTGGGGCCAACGTCCTGACTTTC,CASSQDNGRGSGANVLTF
.,.,TRBV28,TRBJ1-5,14,TGTGCCAGCAGTCTAACAGGGTCCAATCAGCCCCAGCATTTT,CASSLTGSNQPQHF
.,.,TRBV3-1/TRBV3-2,TRBJ2-7,15,TGTGCCAGCAGCGCGCAGGAGGGGTCCGCCTACGAGCAGTACTTC,CASSAQEGSAYEQYF
TRBD1,.,TRBV6-5,TRBJ1-1,14,TGTGCCAGCAGAGACGGACAGGGTCACACTGAAGCTTTCTTT,CASRDGQGHTEAFF
TRBD2,.,TRBV28,TRBJ2-1,14,TGTGCCAGCACGATCGGCGGGAGTGGGCATGAGCAGTTCTTC,CASTIGGSGHEQFF
TRBD1,once,TRBV6-2/TRBV6-3,TRBJ1-5,15,TGTGCCAGCACCCCGACAGGGGGCGGCAATCAGCCCCAGCATTTT,CASTPTGGGNQPQHF
.,few,TRBV5-1,TRBJ2-1,16,TGCGCCAGCAGCTTGACCGGGACTCGATCCTACAATGAGCAGTTCTTC,CASSLTGTRSYNEQFF
.,.,TRBV5-1,TRBJ2-5,15,TGCGCCAGCAGCTTGTTAATCCAGGGACAAGAGACCCAGTACTTC,CASSLLIQGQETQYF
TRBD1,.,TRBV5-1,TRBJ1-1,15,TGCGCCAGCAGCTTCGGACAGGGGGCGGTCGCTGAAGCTTTCTTT,CASSFGQGAVAEAFF
TRBD1,.,TRBV5-6,TRBJ1-1,13,TGTGCCAGCAGCCAGGGACAGCGCCCTGAAGCTTTCTTT,CASSQGQRPEAFF